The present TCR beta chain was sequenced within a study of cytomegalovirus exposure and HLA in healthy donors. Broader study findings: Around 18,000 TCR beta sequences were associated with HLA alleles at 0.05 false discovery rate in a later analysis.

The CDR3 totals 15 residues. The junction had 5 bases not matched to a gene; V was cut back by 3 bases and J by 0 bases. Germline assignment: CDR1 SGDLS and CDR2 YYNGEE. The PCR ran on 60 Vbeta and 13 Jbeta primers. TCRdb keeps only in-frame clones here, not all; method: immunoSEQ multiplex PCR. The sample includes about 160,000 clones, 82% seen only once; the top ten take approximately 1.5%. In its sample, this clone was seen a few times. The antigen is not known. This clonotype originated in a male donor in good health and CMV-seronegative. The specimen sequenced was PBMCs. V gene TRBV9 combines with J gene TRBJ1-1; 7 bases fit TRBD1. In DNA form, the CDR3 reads TGTGCCAGCAGCGCCGAGGACAGGTTGAACACTGAAGCTTTCTTT. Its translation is CASSAEDRLNTEAFF.